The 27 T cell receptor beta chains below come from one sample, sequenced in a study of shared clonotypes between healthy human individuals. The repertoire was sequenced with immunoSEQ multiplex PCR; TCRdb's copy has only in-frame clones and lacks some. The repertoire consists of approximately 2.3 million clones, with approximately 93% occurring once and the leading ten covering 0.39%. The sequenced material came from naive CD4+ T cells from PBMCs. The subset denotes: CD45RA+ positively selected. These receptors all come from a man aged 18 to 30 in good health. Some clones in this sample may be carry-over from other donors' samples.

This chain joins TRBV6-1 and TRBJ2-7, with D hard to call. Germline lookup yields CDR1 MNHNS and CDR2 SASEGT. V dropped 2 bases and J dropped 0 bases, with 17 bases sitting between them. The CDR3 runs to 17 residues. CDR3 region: CASSEPIWGDASYEQYF. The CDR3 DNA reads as TGTGCCAGCAGTGAACCAATTTGGGGTGATGCCTCCTACGAGCAGTACTTC.

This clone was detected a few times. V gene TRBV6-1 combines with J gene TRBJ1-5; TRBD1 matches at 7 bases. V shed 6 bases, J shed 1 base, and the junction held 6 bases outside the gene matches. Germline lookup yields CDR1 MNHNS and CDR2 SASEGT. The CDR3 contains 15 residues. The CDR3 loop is CASRRQGSSNQPQHF. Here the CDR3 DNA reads TGTGCCAGCAGGCGACAGGGCTCCAGCAATCAGCCCCAGCATTTT.

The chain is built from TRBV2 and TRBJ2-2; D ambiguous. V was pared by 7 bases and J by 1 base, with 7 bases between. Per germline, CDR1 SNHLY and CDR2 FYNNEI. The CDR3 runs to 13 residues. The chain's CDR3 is CASIARNTGELFF. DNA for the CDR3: TGTGCCAGCATAGCACGGAACACCGGGGAGCTGTTTTTT.

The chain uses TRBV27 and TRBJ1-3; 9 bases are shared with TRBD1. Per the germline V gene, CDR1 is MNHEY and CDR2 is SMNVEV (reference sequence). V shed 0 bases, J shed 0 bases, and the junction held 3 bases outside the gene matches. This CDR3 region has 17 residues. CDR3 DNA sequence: TGTGCCAGCAGTTTATCAGGACAGGGGAACTCTGGAAACACCATATATTTT. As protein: CASSLSGQGNSGNTIYF.

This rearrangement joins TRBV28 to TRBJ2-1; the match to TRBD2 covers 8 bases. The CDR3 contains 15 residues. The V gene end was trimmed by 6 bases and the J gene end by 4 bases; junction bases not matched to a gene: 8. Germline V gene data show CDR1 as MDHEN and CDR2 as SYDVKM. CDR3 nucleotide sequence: TGTGCCAGCAGCGGCGCTAGCGGGCCTTACAATGAGCAGTTCTTC. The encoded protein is CASSGASGPYNEQFF.

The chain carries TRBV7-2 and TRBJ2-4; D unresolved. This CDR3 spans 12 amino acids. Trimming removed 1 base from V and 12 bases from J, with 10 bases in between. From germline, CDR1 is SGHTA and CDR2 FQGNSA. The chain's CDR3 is CASSLDSVSQYF. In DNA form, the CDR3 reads TGTGCCAGCAGCTTAGATTCTGTTAGTCAGTACTTC.

The CDR3 here is CAWSGLEETQYF. The CDR3 nucleotides read TGTGCCTGGAGTGGGTTGGAGGAGACCCAGTACTTC. The rearrangement links TRBV30 to TRBJ2-5; D is uncertain. The CDR3 length is 12 residues. Germline CDR1 GTSNPN, CDR2 SVGIG (reference sequence). The germline V and J ends were trimmed by 1 base and 5 bases, with 8 bases remaining between them. The full variable domain, completed using reference TRBV30 and TRBJ2-5, is SQTIHQWPATLVQPVGSPLSLECTVEGTSNPNLYWYRQAAGRGLQLLFYSVGIGQISSEVPQNLSASRPQDRQFILSSKKLLLSDSGFYLCAWSGLEETQYFGPGTRLLVL.

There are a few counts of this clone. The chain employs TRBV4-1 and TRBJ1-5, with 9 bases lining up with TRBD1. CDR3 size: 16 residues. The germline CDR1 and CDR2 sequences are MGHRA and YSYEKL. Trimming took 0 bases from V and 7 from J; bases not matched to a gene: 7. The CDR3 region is CASSQDGTGRIQPQHF. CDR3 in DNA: TGCGCCAGCAGCCAAGATGGGACAGGGCGAATCCAGCCCCAGCATTTT.

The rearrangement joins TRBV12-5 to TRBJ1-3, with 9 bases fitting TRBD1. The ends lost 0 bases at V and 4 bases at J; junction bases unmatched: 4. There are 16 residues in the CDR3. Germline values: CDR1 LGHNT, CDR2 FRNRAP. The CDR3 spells CASGLVGTGNGNTIYF. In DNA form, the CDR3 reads TGTGCTAGTGGTTTGGTAGGGACAGGGAACGGAAACACCATATATTTT.

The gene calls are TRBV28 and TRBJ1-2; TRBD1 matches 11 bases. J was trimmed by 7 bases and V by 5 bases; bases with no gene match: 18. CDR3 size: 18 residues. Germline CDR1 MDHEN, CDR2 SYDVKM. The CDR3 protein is CASSLPNPGQGARSGYTF. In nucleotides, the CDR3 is TGTGCCAGCAGTCTTCCAAACCCCGGACAGGGGGCGCGGTCTGGCTACACCTTC.

The CDR3 bases are TGTGCCAGCAGCACGGGACCGTTCAATGAGCAGTTCTTC. Protein: CASSTGPFNEQFF. The chain recombines TRBV7-7 with TRBJ2-1; D may match TRBD1 or TRBD2 (5 bases each). Germline V gene sequence: CDR1 SSHAT, CDR2 FNYEAQ (reference sequence). V lost 5 bases, J lost 6 bases, and 11 bases lay in between. The CDR3 length is 13 residues.

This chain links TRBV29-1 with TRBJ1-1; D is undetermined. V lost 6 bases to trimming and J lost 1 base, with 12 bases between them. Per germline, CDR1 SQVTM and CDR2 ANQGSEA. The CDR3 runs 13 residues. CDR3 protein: CSVAPGWNTEAFF. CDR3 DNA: TGCAGCGTAGCCCCGGGGTGGAACACTGAAGCTTTCTTT.

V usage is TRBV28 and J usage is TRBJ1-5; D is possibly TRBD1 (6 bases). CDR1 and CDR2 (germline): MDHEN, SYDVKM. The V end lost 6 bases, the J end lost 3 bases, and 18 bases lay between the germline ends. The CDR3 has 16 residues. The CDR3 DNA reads TGTGCCAGCAGGCCCCGAAGGGGGTCTCACAATCAGCCCCAGCATTTT. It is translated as CASRPRRGSHNQPQHF.

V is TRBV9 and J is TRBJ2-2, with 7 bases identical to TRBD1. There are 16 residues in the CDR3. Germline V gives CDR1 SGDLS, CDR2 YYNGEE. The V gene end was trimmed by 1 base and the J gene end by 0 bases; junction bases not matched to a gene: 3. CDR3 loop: CASSVRQGSNTGELFF. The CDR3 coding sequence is TGTGCCAGCAGCGTACGACAGGGTTCGAACACCGGGGAGCTGTTTTTT.

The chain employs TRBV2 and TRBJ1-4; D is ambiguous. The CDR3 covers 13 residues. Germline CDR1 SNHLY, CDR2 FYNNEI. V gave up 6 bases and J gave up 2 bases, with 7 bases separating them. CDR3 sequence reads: CASSRVTNEKLFF. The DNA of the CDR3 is TGTGCCAGCAGCCGGGTGACTAATGAAAAACTGTTTTTT.

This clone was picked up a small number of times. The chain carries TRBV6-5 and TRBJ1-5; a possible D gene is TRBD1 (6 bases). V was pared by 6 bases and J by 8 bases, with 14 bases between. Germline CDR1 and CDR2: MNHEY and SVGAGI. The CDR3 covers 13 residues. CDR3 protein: CASRRGGREPQHF. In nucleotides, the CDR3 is TGTGCCAGCAGGCGAGGGGGGAGGGAGCCCCAGCATTTT.

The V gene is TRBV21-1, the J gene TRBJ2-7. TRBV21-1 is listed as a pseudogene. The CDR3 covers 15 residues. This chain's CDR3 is CASSAGAAPSHEQYF. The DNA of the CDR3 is TGTGCCAGCAGCGCCGGGGCGGCCCCCTCCCACGAGCAGTACTTC.

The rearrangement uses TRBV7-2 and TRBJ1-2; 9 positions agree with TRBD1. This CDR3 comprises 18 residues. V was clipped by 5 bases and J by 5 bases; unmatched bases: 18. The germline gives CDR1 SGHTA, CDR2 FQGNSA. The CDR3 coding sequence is TGTGCCAGCAGCCCCGCCGGAACAGGGGGCCATTTGCGATATGGCTACACCTTC. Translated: CASSPAGTGGHLRYGYTF.

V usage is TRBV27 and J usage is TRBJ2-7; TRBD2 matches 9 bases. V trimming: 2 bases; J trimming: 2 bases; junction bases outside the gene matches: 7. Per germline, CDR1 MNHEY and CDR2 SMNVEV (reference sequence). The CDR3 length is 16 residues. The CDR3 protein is CASSLKWASGTYEQYF. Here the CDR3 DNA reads TGTGCCAGCAGTTTAAAGTGGGCTAGCGGGACCTACGAGCAGTACTTC.

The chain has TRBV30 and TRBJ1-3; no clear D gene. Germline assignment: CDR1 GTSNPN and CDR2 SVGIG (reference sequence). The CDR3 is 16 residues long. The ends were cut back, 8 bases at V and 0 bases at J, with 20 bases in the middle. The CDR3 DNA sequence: TGTGCCCTGTCGTATGGGGTGGTTTCCTCTGGAAACACCATATATTTT. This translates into CALSYGVVSSGNTIYF. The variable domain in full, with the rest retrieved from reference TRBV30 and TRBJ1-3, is SQTIHQWPATLVQPVGSPLSLECTVEGTSNPNLYWYRQAAGRGLQLLFYSVGIGQISSEVPQNLSASRPQDRQFILSSKKLLLSDSGFYLCALSYGVVSSGNTIYFGEGSWLTVV.

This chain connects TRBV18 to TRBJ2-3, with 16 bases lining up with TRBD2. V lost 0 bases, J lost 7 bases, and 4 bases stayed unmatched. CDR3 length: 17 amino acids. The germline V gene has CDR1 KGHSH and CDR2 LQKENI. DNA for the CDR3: TGTGCCAGCTCACCACCGGGACTAGCGGGAGGGCCTAATACGCAGTATTTT. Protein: CASSPPGLAGGPNTQYF.

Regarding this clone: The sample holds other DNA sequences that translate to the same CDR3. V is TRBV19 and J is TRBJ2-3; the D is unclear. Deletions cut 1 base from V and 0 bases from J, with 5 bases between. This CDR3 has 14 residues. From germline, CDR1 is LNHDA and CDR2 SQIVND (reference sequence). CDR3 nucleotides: TGTGCCAGTAGTATAGGATGGAGCACAGATACGCAGTATTTT. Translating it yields CASSIGWSTDTQYF.

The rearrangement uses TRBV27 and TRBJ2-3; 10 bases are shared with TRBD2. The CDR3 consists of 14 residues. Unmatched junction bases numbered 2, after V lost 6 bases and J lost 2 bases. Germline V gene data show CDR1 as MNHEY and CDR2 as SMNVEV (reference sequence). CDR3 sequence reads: CASRLAGLTDTQYF. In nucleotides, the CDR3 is TGTGCCAGCAGACTAGCGGGACTCACAGATACGCAGTATTTT.

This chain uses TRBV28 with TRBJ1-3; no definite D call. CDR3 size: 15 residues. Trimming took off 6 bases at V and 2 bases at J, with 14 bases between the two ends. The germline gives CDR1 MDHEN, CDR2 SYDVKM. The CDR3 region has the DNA TGTGCCAGCAGCTCCCGGTCCGGGACTGGAAACACCATATATTTT. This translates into CASSSRSGTGNTIYF.

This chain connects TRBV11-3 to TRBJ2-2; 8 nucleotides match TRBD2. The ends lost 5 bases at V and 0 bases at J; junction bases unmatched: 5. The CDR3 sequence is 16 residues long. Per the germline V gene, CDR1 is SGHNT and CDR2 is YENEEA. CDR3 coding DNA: TGTGCCAGCAGCAAAGGACTAGCAGCGAACACCGGGGAGCTGTTTTTT. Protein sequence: CASSKGLAANTGELFF.

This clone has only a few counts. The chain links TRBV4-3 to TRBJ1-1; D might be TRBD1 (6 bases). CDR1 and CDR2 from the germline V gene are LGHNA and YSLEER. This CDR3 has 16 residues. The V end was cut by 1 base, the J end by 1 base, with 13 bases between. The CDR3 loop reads CASSQGGGKGNTEAFF. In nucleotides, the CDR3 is TGCGCCAGCAGCCAAGGAGGGGGGAAAGGGAACACTGAAGCTTTCTTT.

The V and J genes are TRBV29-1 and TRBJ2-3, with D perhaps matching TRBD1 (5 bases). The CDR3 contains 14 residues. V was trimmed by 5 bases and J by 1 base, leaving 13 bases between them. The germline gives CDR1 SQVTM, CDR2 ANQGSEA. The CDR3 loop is CSVQVQQGTDTQYF. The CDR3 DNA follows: TGCAGCGTTCAGGTTCAACAGGGCACAGATACGCAGTATTTT.